One sample yielded the 4 T cell receptor beta chains listed below, sequenced in a study of spatial heterogeneity in lung cancer. Time point reported: sample taken at primary tumor resection. Sequencing of whole RNA from tumor, nontumor lung or frozen PBMC involved no sorting. TCRdb ran MiXCR on the 5' RACE reads and lists one entry per CDR3 protein. This sample has some 14,000 distinct CDR3 sequences, with 5.2% found just once. The sample was lung tumor tissue, taken at surgery. These receptors were collected from a human donor with early-stage non-small cell lung cancer.

This clonotype was counted ten times or more. Since the library was made to target alpha chains, this beta chain is a stray read and its abundance is not meaningful. This chain links TRBV6-5 with TRBJ1-6; 7 nucleotides agree with TRBD1. V shed 6 bases and J 8 bases; nucleotides not matched to a gene: 7. The CDR3 has 14 amino acids. Germline V gene sequence: CDR1 MNHEY, CDR2 SVGAGI. CDR3 DNA sequence: TGTGCCAGCAGGGAACCGGGACAGTATTCACCCCTCCACTTT. Translating gives CASREPGQYSPLHF.

This clonotype was picked up many times. Found in a library prepared for alpha chains, this beta chain is an off-target read, and its abundance has little meaning. The chain employs TRBV7-9 and TRBJ2-3; 8 positions agree with TRBD2. The CDR3 sequence is 15 residues long. Per germline, CDR1 SEHNR and CDR2 FQNEAQ (reference sequence). V shed 5 bases, J shed 2 bases, and the junction held 6 bases outside the gene matches. The CDR3 DNA sequence: TGTGCCAGCAGCGCGGGACTAGAATTCACAGATACGCAGTATTTT. Translated: CASSAGLEFTDTQYF.

This clonotype occurred many times. For a library built for alpha chains, this beta chain is a stray read; little rests on its size. The chain has TRBV12-3 or TRBV12-4 and TRBJ1-4, with D possibly matching TRBD1 (6 bases). The CDR3 has 13 residues. The V end was cut by 6 bases, the J end by 8 bases, with 13 bases between. CDR3 nucleotide sequence: TGTGCCAGCAGCGTGGGGGCAGGAGAAAAACTGTTTTTT. It codes for CASSVGAGEKLFF.

This clonotype occurred many times. A library made for alpha chains picked up this beta chain off target, so its size means little. The rearrangement uses TRBV3-1 and TRBJ1-1; TRBD1 might be the D (6 bases). This CDR3 comprises 16 residues. Trimming left V 1 base short and J 4 bases short, with 16 bases between. Germline assignment: CDR1 LGHDT and CDR2 YNNKEL (reference sequence). CDR3 region: CASSQAGGAVGTEAFF. The CDR3 DNA follows: TGTGCCAGCAGCCAAGCCGGGGGGGCTGTCGGCACTGAAGCTTTCTTT.